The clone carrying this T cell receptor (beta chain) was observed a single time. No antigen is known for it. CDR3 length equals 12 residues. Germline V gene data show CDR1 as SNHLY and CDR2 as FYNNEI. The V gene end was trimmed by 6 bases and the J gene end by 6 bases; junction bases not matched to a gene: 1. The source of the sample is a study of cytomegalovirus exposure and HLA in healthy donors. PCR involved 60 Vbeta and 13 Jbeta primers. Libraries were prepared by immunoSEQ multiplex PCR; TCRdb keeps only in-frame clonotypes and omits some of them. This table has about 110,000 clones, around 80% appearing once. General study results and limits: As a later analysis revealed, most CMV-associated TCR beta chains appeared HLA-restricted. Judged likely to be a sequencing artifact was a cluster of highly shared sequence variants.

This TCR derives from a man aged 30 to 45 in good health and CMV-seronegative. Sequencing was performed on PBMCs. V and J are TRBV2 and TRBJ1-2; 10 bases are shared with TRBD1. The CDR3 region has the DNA TGTGCCAGCAGGACAGGGGGCGATGGCTACACCTTC. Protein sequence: CASRTGGDGYTF.